The present entry profiles one T cell receptor beta chain with its context. Its antigen is not identified. Tumor tissue was taken before any definitive surgery or chemotherapy was given. These data belong to a study of high-grade serous ovarian cancer treatment subgroups. The wider study: Samples averaged approximately 15,000 reads and 6,900 or so unique TCR beta rearrangements.

TCRdb's table, derived via immunoSEQ multiplex PCR, lists solely in-frame clones and lacks some. The sample records roughly 2,200 clones, more than 55% being singletons. Study-wide points: Repertoire analysis covered CDR3 alone, not CDR1 or CDR2. Repertoire similarity ranged roughly 0.1 to 0.79 between tumors of one patient. Spatial context was lost because tumors were sequenced in bulk.

The sequence came from a human donor with high-grade serous ovarian cancer. The material sequenced was tumor tissue.

The CDR3 sequence: CASSRSGQLGSEQYF. The CDR3, as DNA: TGTGCCAGCAGCCGGTCCGGACAACTCGGATCCGAGCAGTACTTC. The chain has TRBV7-2 and TRBJ2-7; maybe TRBD1 (5 bases). The V end was cut by 5 bases, the J end by 6 bases, with 20 bases between. The CDR3 sequence is 15 residues long. CDR1 SGHTA and CDR2 FQGNSA come from the germline V gene.